Sequencing of this T cell receptor beta chain was carried out in a study of cytomegalovirus exposure and HLA in healthy donors (dated by TCRdb to between 2016 and 2019). Some background on the complete study: In an earlier analysis of approximately 500 of the donors, 276 Gb of sequence data and 120 million or so unique TCR beta sequences from about 180 million T cells were reported. Roughly 320 gigabases of sequencing data and around 90 million unique TCR sequences made up an early release that covered 500 to 700 HLA-typed donors. Among the roughly 370 genotyped donors, roughly 80% belonged to the genetic ancestry cluster associated with self-reported Caucasian donors. The study was designed to test whether signatures of past pathogen exposure could be identified by cataloging public T cell receptors. The T cell repertoires of 670 or so subjects were profiled by immunosequencing and related to cytomegalovirus serostatus. Along with the roughly 670-subject first cohort, a separate validation cohort of over a hundred different subjects was used. To predict cytomegalovirus infection status, the study combined high-throughput TCR immunosequencing, statistical association of individual TCRs with disease status, and machine learning. In a later analysis, previously published TCR beta repertoires from 550 to 750 donors were re-analyzed and high-resolution HLA genotyping was added so that TCR occurrence patterns could be studied. Rather than using new phenotypic data, the later analysis identified candidate immune exposures from TCR beta sequences and from how often those sequences occurred across donors. An earlier analysis of several hundred of the donors used high-throughput TCR beta sequencing to judge whether each TCR beta V gene segment behaved as functional or pseudogenic. Donor age, sex, ethnicity and CMV serostatus were compiled together with the repertoire data. Genome-wide SNP genotypes for about 65% of the 666 donors were used in a later genetic analysis, which treated that subset as a discovery cohort. All discovery cohort repertoires had been generated on a single sequencing platform. Class I and class II HLA loci were covered by the typing at four-digit resolution. The number of donors typed differed by locus, with 629-630 for A, B, C, DRB1 and DQB1, around 500 for DQA1, about 610 for DPA1, and some 450 for DPB1. Because of strong linkage in the cohort, 4 to 6 DR-DQ haplotypes were treated as single units for association and clustering. Across about 370 genotyped donors of the cohort, an average of about 240,000 unique TCR beta nucleotide sequences per donor were sequenced, and about a sixth of those sequences were non-productive. On the study overall, not on this receptor specifically: Only TCR beta chains were sequenced in this cohort, and the absence of alpha or paired-chain data limited detectable features. Most TCR sequences were seen in very few donors, while some public TCRs were found in many individuals. In a later genetic analysis, fewer N-insertions in productive TCRs were reported among donors in an Asian-associated ancestry cluster than the approximately 710-donor mean. It was suggested by the authors that the approach could potentially be generalized to other disease states and immunological phenotypes. In a later analysis, about 17,000 TCR beta sequences were associated with specific HLA alleles at a false discovery rate of 0.05. In the study, some 180 TCR beta chains were listed as associated with cytomegalovirus. In an earlier analysis of over 550 of the donors, most TCR beta V segments were observed in productive rearrangements about 87% or about 30% of the time, broadly matching IMGT annotations. Because some donors lacked HLA typing at each locus, the association tests relied only on the typed subset. In both the original and validation cohorts, the classifier was reported to diagnose cytomegalovirus status with high specificity and sensitivity. The 87-base-pair reads could not distinguish some IMGT-functional V segments, including TRBV6-2 and TRBV6-3, so those segments were excluded. Linkage disequilibrium might explain the correlated functional status among segregating V segments, but an unknown experimental factor could not be excluded. An association between a missense DCLRE1C variant and V-gene and J-gene trimming of TCR beta chains was found in a later genetic analysis and replicated in an independent cohort. In a later analysis, TCR association rates were found to vary across HLA loci, with the most associated TCRs seen for DRB1 alleles and the fewest for HLA-C alleles. The presence/absence analyses assumed that sequencing depth was roughly uniform across donors, and that assumption may not be true. A group of highly shared sequence variants was considered likely to be a technical artifact of the sequencing pipeline. In vitro tests confirmed that a few of the cytomegalovirus-associated TCR beta chains recognize cytomegalovirus antigens. A further reported finding was that TCR beta sequences accurately predicted the HLA-A and HLA-B alleles for most subjects in the first cohort. A later analysis found that HLA-associated TCR beta chains were more clonally expanded and had lower generation probabilities than equally common non-associated chains. Immune exposure information for the cohort was limited to CMV serostatus. The earlier analysis of some 560 of the donors excluded some 15 rarely observed V segments, including chromosome 9 orphons, because counts were too low. Most CMV-associated TCR beta chains appeared to be HLA-restricted in a later analysis, and the HLA associations seemed to be driven largely by CMV exposure. According to a later analysis, parvovirus B19, influenza, CMV and Epstein-Barr virus appeared linked to several top co-occurrence clusters. Strong co-occurrence of HLA alleles, especially DR and DQ, made assigning TCR associations to individual alleles difficult.

V was cut back by 3 bases and J by 7 bases, leaving a gap of 13 bases between them. The CDR3 measures 14 amino acids from cysteine to phenylalanine. Of all the DNA, just the CDR3 is kept, 42 bases in frame from base 1. Via the germline V gene, CDR1 is MNHNS and CDR2 SASEGT. In total, more than 500 healthy bone marrow donors made up the cohort. All cohort members were sampled while nominally healthy, although unrecorded immune exposures were likely present. The donor tested CMV seronegative, placing the donor among the roughly 400 seronegative members of the cohort. A peripheral blood sample was collected from each donor, and TCR beta sequencing was performed on peripheral blood mononuclear cells. Genomic DNA extraction from the blood cell samples was performed with the Qiagen DNeasy Blood Extraction Kit. As for this clone: The antigen this receptor binds is unknown. No base quality values were provided; no much bigger clone lies one nucleotide off.

The protocol used for the library was the immunoSEQ multiplex PCR assay. The multiplex PCR relied on a mix of 60 forward primers for TCR Vbeta segments and 13 reverse primers for TCR Jbeta segments. Amplification of the CDR3 region of rearranged TCR beta genes was performed with a multiplex PCR assay on genomic DNA. The Illumina HiSeq System was used to sequence the amplified TCR beta libraries as 87-base-pair reads. The source study handled its data this way. A later analysis counted about 76 million unique TCR beta chains across the 650 to 700 repertoires, and roughly 10 million of these chains were shared by at least two donors. Raw reads were error-corrected and collapsed into unique sequences with a nearest-neighbor algorithm that merged closely related sequences to remove PCR and sequencing errors. To assign V, D and J gene segments, CDR3 sequences were aligned to IMGT reference sequences. Each retained sequence needed at least a six-nucleotide match to both a V gene segment and a J gene segment. Rearrangements were classified as productive when the CDR3 lacked stop codons and remained in frame with V and J, and all other rearrangements were classified as non-productive. CDR3 was defined by IMGT convention, running from the second conserved V-encoded cysteine to the conserved J-encoded phenylalanine. The earlier analysis of 550 to 650 of the donors excluded any sequence lacking an unambiguous match to a single V gene segment. An earlier analysis of approximately 590 of the donors classified V segments as functional when productive rearrangements were above 56.7% and as segregating when the standard deviation between donors was above 5%. To diagnose cytomegalovirus status from the catalog of TCR beta chain sequences, a statistical classification framework was built. In a later analysis, TCR nucleotide sequences were compared against IMGT/GENE-DB human TR gene sequences so that V and J genes could be assigned. In a later analysis, CDR3 sequences and most-parsimonious VDJ recombination scenarios were assigned using the TCRdist pipeline. In a later analysis, each TCR beta chain was defined by its CDR3 amino acid sequence together with its V-gene family, and reads without a unique V-gene family were excluded. As a way to deal with suspected cross-contamination and a sequencing artifact, a later analysis dropped 450 to 600 nucleotide sequences that were highly shared and had low generation probability. For each public chain, a later analysis derived a clonal expansion index from normalized ranks of inferred template counts within each repertoire. A later analysis computed generation probabilities with a VDJ recombination model fitted to out-of-frame rearrangements, and checked the results against IGoR. Hypergeometric tests were used in a later analysis to score TCR-TCR, TCR-HLA and TCR-CMV co-occurrence, with a repertoire-size bias correction applied to the TCR pairs. A later analysis estimated false discovery rates by permuting HLA or CMV assignments 20 times. In a later analysis, co-occurring TCRs were grouped using DBSCAN, and TCRdist sequence similarity was added for clustering within HLA-allele-positive subsets. Repertoires with fewer than 30,000 or more than 120,000 public chains, plus five repertoires with anomalous nucleotide sharing, were excluded from co-occurrence clustering. TCRdb stores this immuneACCESS table with in-frame sequences only. Part of the clones is absent; in the studies checked, under half of the shortfall reflects unresolved V genes, and no reason is known for the rest. The V and J calls and clone size are taken from that table; D and trimming were inferred from the DNA. The sample profile shows over 100,000 clones; about 86% of them were found once. The top ten constitute under 2.5% of the sample.

Sequences were obtained from PBMCs. The chain couples TRBV6-1 to TRBJ2-4, with the identity of the D gene unclear. The source of this sequence is a young woman in good health and CMV-seronegative. The CDR3 reads CASSEFSVKNIQYF. The DNA is TGTGCCAGCAGTGAGTTTTCAGTTAAGAACATTCAGTACTTC.